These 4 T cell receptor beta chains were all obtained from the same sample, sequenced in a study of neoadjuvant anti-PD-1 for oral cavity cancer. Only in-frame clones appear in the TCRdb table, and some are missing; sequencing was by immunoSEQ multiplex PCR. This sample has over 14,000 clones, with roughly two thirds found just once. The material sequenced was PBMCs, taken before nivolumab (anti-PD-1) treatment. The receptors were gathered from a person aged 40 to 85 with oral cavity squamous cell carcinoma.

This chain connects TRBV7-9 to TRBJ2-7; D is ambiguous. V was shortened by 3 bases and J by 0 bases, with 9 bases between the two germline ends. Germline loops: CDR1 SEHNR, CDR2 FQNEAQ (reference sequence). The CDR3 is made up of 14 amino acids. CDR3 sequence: CASSLDGNSYEQYF. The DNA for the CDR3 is TGTGCCAGCAGCTTGGACGGTAACTCCTACGAGCAGTACTTC.

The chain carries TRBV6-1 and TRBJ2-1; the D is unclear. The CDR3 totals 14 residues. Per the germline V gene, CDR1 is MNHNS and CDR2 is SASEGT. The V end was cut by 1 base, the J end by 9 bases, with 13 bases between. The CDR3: CASSEEGRFGEQFF. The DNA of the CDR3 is TGTGCCAGCAGTGAAGAAGGCAGATTCGGTGAGCAGTTCTTC.

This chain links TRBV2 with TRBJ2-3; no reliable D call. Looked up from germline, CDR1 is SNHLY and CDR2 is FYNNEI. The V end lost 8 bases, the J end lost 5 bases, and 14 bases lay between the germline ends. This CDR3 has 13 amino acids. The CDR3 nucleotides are TGTGCCAGCGCCACAGCGCCCGGAGATACGCAGTATTTT. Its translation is CASATAPGDTQYF. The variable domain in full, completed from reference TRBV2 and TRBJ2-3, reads EPEVTQTPSHQVTQMGQEVILRCVPISNHLYFYWYRQILGQKVEFLVSFYNNEISEKSEIFDDQFSVERPDGSNFTLKIRSTKLEDSAMYFCASATAPGDTQYFGPGTRLTVL.

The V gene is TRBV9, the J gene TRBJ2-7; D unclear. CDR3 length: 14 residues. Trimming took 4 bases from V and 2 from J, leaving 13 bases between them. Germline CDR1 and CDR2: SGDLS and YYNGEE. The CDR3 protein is CASSPWDGAYEQYF. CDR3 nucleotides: TGTGCCAGCAGCCCCTGGGATGGGGCCTACGAGCAGTACTTC.